This T cell receptor (beta chain) was captured in a study of blood T cell repertoires in COVID-19 (dated by TCRdb to about 2020). For context, the study as a whole: For ImmuneRACE Cohort 3, a participant was defined as recovered based on two consecutive negative NP/OP PCR tests, clearance by a healthcare professional, or resolution of symptoms. Collaborator samples came from the United States, Italy and Spain and covered acute and convalescent phases of COVID-19. The material from the prospective study consisted of cDNA or gDNA derived from T cells, B-cell-depleted T cells, or PBMCs. Deeply sampled blood TCRbeta repertoires from subjects exposed to, actively infected with, or recovered from COVID-19 were included in the dataset. The repertoires were released in a freely available public database meant as a resource for research on the immune response to SARS-CoV-2. Samples were obtained from the ongoing ImmuneRACE study (first 160 participants) and from 950 to 1,500 subjects provided by 6 global collaborators. The sample metadata nearly always contained a de-identified subject ID, COVID-19 status, age in years and sex. Where HLA class I and class II types were available, the types were taken from metadata supplied by the sample provider, not from assay-based typing.

As regards this clone: The antigen it recognizes is unknown. No per-base quality is available; no much larger clone lies one base away.

V loses 0 bases of germline sequence and J loses 1 base, and the interval between the two ends is 19 bases. From the germline V gene, CDR1 is SGHRS and CDR2 is YFSETQ. The CDR3, from cysteine to phenylalanine, totals 18 residues. Only the CDR3 DNA is retained, 54 bases long and in frame from the first base. The paper as a whole reports these results and caveats: The amount of clinical and demographic metadata varied by source and participant and was provided uncurated.

TCRbeta CDR3 regions were amplified from genomic DNA using the immunoSEQ Assay, a bias-controlled multiplex PCR. In the original analysis: The number of nucleated cells in each sample was estimated by amplification of reference gene primers within the assay. To quantify the absolute abundance of each unique TCRbeta CDR3 rearrangement, sequence reads were collapsed and filtered. For each sample, productive Simpson clonality was calculated by taking the square root of Simpson's diversity index across productive rearrangements. Here the immuneACCESS table is served through TCRdb, limited to in-frame sequences with V and J called. Missing clones are a known gap in these copies; in checked studies unresolved V genes cover under half, and the rest lacks a known reason. The V and J calls and the clone size are those of that table, but D and trimming were determined from the DNA. This sample has about 170,000 clones in its table, and less than 80% of those were observed once. Roughly 20% of the sample belongs to the ten largest clones.

Participants in the prospective study were enrolled through a virtual design, were aged 18 to 89 years, and lived in approximately 24 United States geographic areas. In the prospective study, cohorts were assigned on the basis of participant-reported clinical history obtained from a screening survey and a study questionnaire. Each participant in the prospective study had whole blood, serum and a nasopharyngeal or oropharyngeal swab collected by mobile phlebotomists. Prospective study participants could optionally give additional blood draws and questionnaires over a roughly 2-month period. Before DNA extraction, prospective study blood samples were shipped either frozen or at room temperature.

The sample was PBMCs or T cells enriched from blood (not recorded which). Recombination linked TRBV5-1 to TRBJ2-5, with TRBD1 perhaps the D gene, on 6 matching bases. The clonotype comes from a woman in her sixties or seventies in a cohort exposed to, infected with or recovered from COVID-19 (not recorded which). The DNA is as follows: TGCGCCAGCAGCTTGGTGGCAGGGGCTGTCGGGGCCCAAGAGACCCAGTACTTC. Its protein product is CASSLVAGAVGAQETQYF.